A selection of T cell receptor beta chains follows, all from one sample in a study of monozygotic twins with inflammatory bowel disease. No DNA is given; TCRdb re-called the 5' RACE reads and lists each CDR3 protein once. The sample table includes about 140,000 distinct CDR3 sequences. The sequenced sample was blood. All receptors derive from a human donor with ulcerative colitis or Crohn's disease, or a healthy co-twin of an affected twin (not recorded which). CDR3s include the opening cysteine and the closing phenylalanine or tryptophan.

TRBV5-1	TRBJ1-6	CASSVGAGTANSPLHF
TRBV12-3/TRBV12-4	TRBJ1-5	CASSPDRLNQPQHF
TRBV5-1	TRBJ1-1	CASRQGQNTEAFF
TRBV5-1	TRBJ2-3	CASSLIAALSTDTQYF
TRBV7-3	TRBJ2-2	CASSLSTGELFF
TRBV5-1	TRBJ2-2	CASSLMAGRSAGELFF
TRBV25-1	TRBJ2-7	CASKDGIEQYF
TRBV5-4	TRBJ2-3	CASSSRGQGATDTQYF
TRBV19	TRBJ2-1	CASSIEAFGSYNEQFF
TRBV5-1	TRBJ2-1	CASSPRSGRANEQFF
TRBV7-9	TRBJ2-1	CASSSYWRDNEQFF
TRBV7-2	TRBJ2-7	CASSPHFSGDSYEQYF
TRBV27	TRBJ1-6	CASRPGKGGSPLHF
TRBV19	TRBJ2-7	CASTSNTPGSYEQYF
TRBV6-1	TRBJ1-6	CASSEALPISLMGSPLHF
TRBV11-2	TRBJ1-1	CASSLETGSAEAFF
TRBV27	TRBJ1-5	CASSQRTGGINQPQHF
TRBV15	TRBJ1-1	CATSRVDSTEAFF
TRBV7-6	TRBJ2-3	CASSPRTGGNVATQYF
TRBV10-3	TRBJ1-6	CAITRDRDSPLHF
TRBV20-1	TRBJ2-5	CSASDGTQETQYF
TRBV10-3	TRBJ2-1	CAISESKNRGSYNEQFF
TRBV9	TRBJ1-2	CASSVRYEGYGYTF
TRBV5-1	TRBJ2-7	CASSLNGAYEQYF
TRBV20-1	TRBJ1-1	CSALDRLGAFF
TRBV19	TRBJ1-5	CASSQARGADQPQHF
TRBV5-1	TRBJ1-1	CASSLEPLNTEAFF
TRBV7-2	TRBJ1-5	CASSFDQGSHQPQHF
TRBV20-1	TRBJ2-1	CSARGGHEQFF
TRBV7-8	TRBJ1-4	CASSLQESDEKLFF
TRBV7-2	TRBJ2-3	CASSRRAFTDTQYF
TRBV5-1	TRBJ2-7	CASTSTGNSYEQYF
TRBV29-1	TRBJ1-5	CSVWTGQGQPQHF
TRBV5-1	TRBJ2-3	CASSLLAGVTDTQYF
TRBV2	TRBJ2-7	CASSGTRRGTAIYEQYF
TRBV20-1	TRBJ2-7	CSASGTTGNLYEQYF
TRBV24-1	TRBJ2-5	CATSVAGGGRKETQYF
TRBV29-1	TRBJ2-2	CSVSPNTRELFF
TRBV29-1	TRBJ2-5	CSVEDRQGTSGLGVETQYF
TRBV19	TRBJ2-4	CASSTTGNPALAKNIQYF
TRBV5-4	TRBJ1-2	CASSPPKGTAYGYTF
TRBV18	TRBJ1-1	CASSPQGYGGTEAFF